This is a list of T cell receptor beta chains from one sample in a study of tumor and adjacent non-tumor tissue in lung cancer. One entry per CDR3 protein results from TCRdb running MiXCR on the multiplex PCR reads. The sample has some 80,000 distinct CDR3 sequences, approximately 77% seen once. Material for sequencing was lung tumor tissue. The receptors were gathered from a woman in her forties with non-small cell lung cancer. Both conserved end residues are part of each CDR3. Fields, in order: J gene, V gene, D gene, clone size, CDR3 protein, CDR3 DNA. A D gene is named only where the DNA matches it firmly. The size field is filled for only some rows; it gives once, few, many or a size class.

J gene: TRBJ2-5
V gene: TRBV15
D gene: TRBD2
clone size: -
CDR3 protein: CATSRVGRVETQYF
CDR3 DNA: TGTGCCACAAGCAGAGTGGGGAGGGTAGAGACCCAGTACTTC

J gene: TRBJ1-2
V gene: TRBV29-1
D gene: TRBD1
clone size: -
CDR3 protein: CSVDDRAGYGHTF
CDR3 DNA: TGCAGCGTTGATGACAGGGCAGGGTATGGCCACACCTTC

J gene: TRBJ2-5
V gene: TRBV6-5
D gene: -
clone size: -
CDR3 protein: CPRSYSAQLQETQYF
CDR3 DNA: TGTCCCAGAAGTTACTCCGCGCAGCTTCAAGAGACCCAGTACTTC

J gene: TRBJ1-6
V gene: TRBV20-1
D gene: -
clone size: -
CDR3 protein: CTARVRRDNSPLHF
CDR3 DNA: TGCACTGCTAGAGTGCGACGGGATAATTCACCCCTCCACTTT

J gene: TRBJ2-7
V gene: TRBV29-1
D gene: -
clone size: -
CDR3 protein: CSASGRSPADYQQYF
CDR3 DNA: TGCAGCGCGAGTGGACGGAGTCCTGCCGACTACCAGCAGTACTTC

J gene: TRBJ2-3
V gene: TRBV11-2
D gene: -
clone size: -
CDR3 protein: CASSTLLDPRTDTQYF
CDR3 DNA: TGTGCCAGCAGCACTCTGCTAGACCCCCGCACAGATACGCAGTATTTT

J gene: TRBJ1-1
V gene: TRBV4-1
D gene: -
clone size: many
CDR3 protein: CASRGGTEAFF
CDR3 DNA: TGCGCCAGCAGAGGGGGGACTGAAGCTTTCTTT

J gene: TRBJ2-1
V gene: TRBV7-8
D gene: -
clone size: -
CDR3 protein: CASGLAGDAREQFF
CDR3 DNA: TGTGCCAGCGGCTTAGCTGGGGATGCGAGGGAGCAGTTCTTC

J gene: TRBJ2-5
V gene: TRBV11-3
D gene: -
clone size: -
CDR3 protein: CASPEGETQYF
CDR3 DNA: TGTGCCAGCCCCGAAGGAGAGACCCAGTACTTC

J gene: TRBJ1-1
V gene: TRBV12-3/TRBV12-4
D gene: TRBD1
clone size: -
CDR3 protein: CATSPYLDRGNTEAFF
CDR3 DNA: TGTGCTACCAGTCCCTACCTGGACAGGGGAAACACTGAGGCTTTCTTT

J gene: TRBJ2-3
V gene: TRBV10-3
D gene: TRBD2
clone size: once
CDR3 protein: CAISAGGDHDTQYF
CDR3 DNA: TGTGCCATCAGTGCGGGAGGGGACCATGATACGCAGTATTTT

J gene: TRBJ2-2
V gene: TRBV5-1
D gene: TRBD1
clone size: -
CDR3 protein: CANSTGQRNTWELFF
CDR3 DNA: TGCGCCAACAGCACGGGACAGAGGAACACCTGGGAGCTGTTTTTT

J gene: TRBJ2-7
V gene: TRBV11-2
D gene: TRBD2
clone size: medium-sized
CDR3 protein: CASSERIAGGRGEQYF
CDR3 DNA: TGTGCCAGCAGCGAGAGAATAGCGGGAGGACGTGGCGAGCAGTACTTC

J gene: TRBJ2-1
V gene: TRBV6-4
D gene: TRBD2
clone size: once
CDR3 protein: CVSGRGRAIYEQFF
CDR3 DNA: TGTGTCAGTGGCCGCGGGAGGGCCATCTATGAGCAGTTCTTC

J gene: TRBJ2-3
V gene: TRBV20-1
D gene: -
clone size: many
CDR3 protein: CSADYQGDTQYF
CDR3 DNA: TGCAGTGCGGACTATCAGGGGGATACGCAGTATTTT

J gene: TRBJ1-2
V gene: TRBV6-5
D gene: TRBD1
clone size: many
CDR3 protein: CASSYDWQGVPYGYTF
CDR3 DNA: TGTGCCAGCAGTTACGACTGGCAGGGGGTTCCATATGGCTACACCTTC

J gene: TRBJ1-2
V gene: TRBV6-6
D gene: TRBD1
clone size: many
CDR3 protein: CASNLRDRDLGGYTF
CDR3 DNA: TGTGCCAGCAACCTCCGGGACAGGGACTTAGGGGGCTACACCTTC

J gene: TRBJ2-7
V gene: TRBV20-1
D gene: TRBD2
clone size: -
CDR3 protein: CSASTSGRSHEQYF
CDR3 DNA: TGCAGTGCCAGCACAAGCGGGAGAAGCCACGAGCAGTACTTC

J gene: TRBJ2-5
V gene: TRBV14
D gene: -
clone size: -
CDR3 protein: CAGSFRVTQYF
CDR3 DNA: TGTGCCGGCAGCTTTAGGGTGACCCAGTACTTC

J gene: TRBJ2-1
V gene: TRBV7-9
D gene: TRBD1
clone size: -
CDR3 protein: CACSLQGDEQFF
CDR3 DNA: TGTGCCTGCAGCCTACAGGGGGATGAGCAGTTCTTC

J gene: TRBJ2-3
V gene: TRBV4-2
D gene: -
clone size: -
CDR3 protein: CASSQDAEDTQYF
CDR3 DNA: TGTGCCAGCAGCCAGGATGCAGAGGATACGCAGTATTTT

J gene: TRBJ1-5
V gene: TRBV21-1
D gene: -
clone size: -
CDR3 protein: CASGRGVYSNQPQHF
CDR3 DNA: TGTGCCAGCGGCCGTGGGGTTTATAGCAATCAGCCCCAGCATTTT

J gene: TRBJ2-1
V gene: TRBV6-5
D gene: TRBD2
clone size: -
CDR3 protein: CASSYSGGRPFGGQFF
CDR3 DNA: TGTGCCAGCAGTTACTCTGGCGGGAGGCCCTTTGGTGGGCAGTTCTTC

J gene: TRBJ1-2
V gene: TRBV7-9
D gene: -
clone size: -
CDR3 protein: CASSLGLLRSTYGYTF
CDR3 DNA: TGTGCCAGCAGCTTAGGTCTCCTCAGGTCTACCTATGGCTACACCTTC

J gene: TRBJ2-1
V gene: TRBV29-1
D gene: TRBD2
clone size: -
CDR3 protein: CSVAMTSGSYNEPFF
CDR3 DNA: TGCAGCGTTGCTATGACTAGCGGCTCCTACAATGAGCCGTTCTTC

J gene: TRBJ2-4
V gene: TRBV7-9
D gene: -
clone size: -
CDR3 protein: CASSPSGRTKNIQYF
CDR3 DNA: TGTGCCAGTAGCCCGAGCGGTAGGACCAAAAACATTCAGTACTTC

J gene: TRBJ2-1
V gene: TRBV11-3
D gene: -
clone size: -
CDR3 protein: CTSSWGQGQGVDEQFF
CDR3 DNA: TGTACTAGCAGCTGGGGGCAGGGCCAGGGCGTGGATGAACAGTTCTTC

J gene: TRBJ2-2
V gene: TRBV5-5
D gene: TRBD2
clone size: -
CDR3 protein: CASNLIFGHSGGLFF
CDR3 DNA: TGTGCCAGCAACTTGATTTTTGGCCACAGCGGGGGGCTATTTTTT

J gene: TRBJ2-2
V gene: TRBV6-9
D gene: -
clone size: -
CDR3 protein: CDSSRSRIANTGELSF
CDR3 DNA: TGTGACAGCAGCCGCAGTCGGATAGCGAACACCGGGGAGCTGTCTTTT

J gene: TRBJ2-7
V gene: TRBV6-5
D gene: -
clone size: once
CDR3 protein: CTSSRAPLVQYF
CDR3 DNA: TGTACCAGCAGTCGGGCCCCTCTCGTCCAGTACTTC

J gene: TRBJ2-1
V gene: TRBV13
D gene: -
clone size: many
CDR3 protein: CASSPPKGSYNEQFF
CDR3 DNA: TGTGCCAGCAGCCCCCCAAAGGGTTCCTACAATGAGCAGTTCTTC

J gene: TRBJ2-1
V gene: TRBV29-1
D gene: -
clone size: -
CDR3 protein: CNVPTDIEQFF
CDR3 DNA: TGCAACGTACCCACAGATATTGAGCAGTTCTTC

J gene: TRBJ2-3
V gene: TRBV29-1
D gene: -
clone size: -
CDR3 protein: CSVPIRDTQYF
CDR3 DNA: TGCAGCGTTCCAATTCGAGATACGCAGTATTTT

J gene: TRBJ1-6
V gene: TRBV6-1
D gene: TRBD1
clone size: -
CDR3 protein: CGSSRDRESPLHF
CDR3 DNA: TGTGGCAGCAGTCGGGACAGGGAGTCACCCCTCCACTTT

J gene: TRBJ2-2
V gene: TRBV20-1
D gene: -
clone size: -
CDR3 protein: CSARDPGAGGELFF
CDR3 DNA: TGCAGTGCTAGAGATCCGGGTGCCGGAGGGGAGCTGTTCTTT

J gene: TRBJ2-5
V gene: TRBV24-1
D gene: TRBD1
clone size: many
CDR3 protein: CATSDLSRTGRETQYF
CDR3 DNA: TGTGCCACCAGTGATTTATCCAGGACAGGGAGGGAGACCCAGTACTTC

J gene: TRBJ2-3
V gene: TRBV4-2
D gene: -
clone size: -
CDR3 protein: CASSQVAEDTQYF
CDR3 DNA: TGTGCCAGCAGTCAAGTGGCAGAGGATACGCAGTATTTT

J gene: TRBJ1-1
V gene: TRBV6-6
D gene: -
clone size: -
CDR3 protein: CVSRGGDAEAFF
CDR3 DNA: TGTGTAAGCCGTGGGGGAGATGCTGAAGCTTTCTTT

J gene: TRBJ2-2
V gene: TRBV7-9
D gene: -
clone size: once
CDR3 protein: CAIPRGEGITGELFF
CDR3 DNA: TGCGCCATCCCGCGGGGCGAGGGGATCACCGGGGAGCTGTTTTTT

J gene: TRBJ2-3
V gene: TRBV11-2
D gene: -
clone size: -
CDR3 protein: CVRSQLDKEKDTQYF
CDR3 DNA: TGTGTCAGGAGCCAACTGGATAAGGAGAAAGATACGCAGTATTTT

J gene: TRBJ1-6
V gene: TRBV6-7
D gene: TRBD1
clone size: -
CDR3 protein: CASSYIDRVGRSPLHF
CDR3 DNA: TGTGCCAGCAGTTACATCGACAGGGTAGGAAGGTCACCCCTCCACTTT

J gene: TRBJ2-1
V gene: TRBV15
D gene: TRBD1
clone size: -
CDR3 protein: CATSRRQGVDNEQFF
CDR3 DNA: TGTGCCACCAGCAGGAGACAGGGGGTGGACAATGAGCAGTTCTTC

J gene: TRBJ2-7
V gene: TRBV10-3
D gene: -
clone size: -
CDR3 protein: CAIGDQGGIYEPYF
CDR3 DNA: TGTGCCATCGGTGACCAGGGAGGCATCTACGAGCCGTACTTC

J gene: TRBJ2-3
V gene: TRBV11-2
D gene: TRBD2
clone size: -
CDR3 protein: CASSLDASGRVGDTQYF
CDR3 DNA: TGTGCCAGCAGCTTAGATGCTAGCGGGAGGGTTGGAGATACGCAGTATTTT

J gene: TRBJ1-2
V gene: TRBV6-6
D gene: TRBD1
clone size: -
CDR3 protein: CASSPRDRVADGYTF
CDR3 DNA: TGTGCCAGCAGCCCGAGGGACAGGGTTGCCGATGGCTACACCTTC

J gene: TRBJ2-2
V gene: TRBV14
D gene: -
clone size: -
CDR3 protein: CASSSAPEPGELFF
CDR3 DNA: TGTGCCAGCAGCTCCGCGCCCGAGCCCGGGGAGCTGTTTTTT

J gene: TRBJ1-2
V gene: TRBV7-2
D gene: -
clone size: -
CDR3 protein: CASSQTRDTYGYTF
CDR3 DNA: TGTGCCAGCAGCCAAACCCGGGACACCTATGGCTACACCTTC

J gene: TRBJ1-4
V gene: TRBV6-5
D gene: -
clone size: -
CDR3 protein: CARNSDYPTNEKLFF
CDR3 DNA: TGTGCCAGGAACTCTGATTACCCAACTAATGAAAAACTGTTTTTT

J gene: TRBJ2-3
V gene: TRBV11-2
D gene: -
clone size: few
CDR3 protein: CASSTWTASTDMQYF
CDR3 DNA: TGTGCCAGCAGCACTTGGACAGCCAGCACAGATATGCAGTATTTT

J gene: TRBJ1-3
V gene: TRBV20-1
D gene: -
clone size: many
CDR3 protein: CSAREGLRNTIYF
CDR3 DNA: TGCAGTGCTAGAGAAGGACTTCGAAACACCATATATTTT

J gene: TRBJ2-1
V gene: TRBV4-2
D gene: TRBD1
clone size: many
CDR3 protein: CASSQADRGNEQFF
CDR3 DNA: TGTGCCAGCAGCCAGGCAGACAGGGGCAATGAGCAGTTCTTC

J gene: TRBJ1-6
V gene: TRBV12-3/TRBV12-4
D gene: -
clone size: -
CDR3 protein: CVSNGGRNSPLHF
CDR3 DNA: TGTGTCAGCAACGGGGGACGAAATTCACCTCTCCACTTT

J gene: TRBJ2-2
V gene: TRBV2
D gene: -
clone size: -
CDR3 protein: CASTTDGELFF
CDR3 DNA: TGTGCCAGCACAACAGACGGGGAGCTGTTTTTT

J gene: TRBJ2-2
V gene: TRBV11-2
D gene: -
clone size: -
CDR3 protein: CASSPGNQNTGELSF
CDR3 DNA: TGTGCCAGCAGCCCCGGAAATCAGAACACCGGGGAGCTGTCCTTT

J gene: TRBJ2-7
V gene: TRBV11-2
D gene: -
clone size: -
CDR3 protein: CASSFGHGVYEQYF
CDR3 DNA: TGTGCCAGCAGCTTCGGACATGGGGTGTACGAGCAGTACTTC

J gene: TRBJ1-5
V gene: TRBV6-2/TRBV6-3
D gene: TRBD1
clone size: -
CDR3 protein: CASSRGPGQGDYTATQHF
CDR3 DNA: TGTGCCAGCAGCCGCGGGCCGGGACAGGGAGATTACACAGCTACCCAGCATTTT

J gene: TRBJ2-5
V gene: TRBV11-2
D gene: TRBD2
clone size: -
CDR3 protein: CASRSQGGRASETQYF
CDR3 DNA: TGTGCCAGCAGATCCCAAGGAGGGAGGGCCAGCGAGACCCAATACTTC

J gene: TRBJ2-1
V gene: TRBV5-1
D gene: TRBD2
clone size: -
CDR3 protein: CASSATSGTYNEQFF
CDR3 DNA: TGCGCCAGCAGCGCAACTAGCGGGACCTACAATGAGCAGTTCTTC